This T cell receptor beta chain came from a study of Ad26.COV2.S vaccination and SARS-CoV-2 variants (dated by TCRdb to the early 2020s). Background on the whole study: Donors in the vaccine arm were drawn from COV1001, a multicentre, randomized, double-blind, placebo-controlled phase I-IIa trial testing Ad26.COV2.S in healthy adults. Dosing of Ad26.COV2.S was intramuscular, at either 5x10^10 or 1x10^11 viral particles, delivered as one shot or as two shots spaced 56 days apart. TCRbeta repertoire sequencing was used to assess the specificity and breadth of SARS-CoV-2-reactive T cell receptors after Ad26.COV2.S vaccination. The TCR-sequenced set comprised around 30 samples: around 20 Ad26.COV2.S vaccine recipients, 5 placebo recipients and 8 SARS-CoV-2 convalescent individuals. Trial participants were randomized into five groups of five: low-dose or high-dose Ad26.COV2.S given once or twice, or placebo on both occasions. Investigators did not know the trial group allocation while performing experiments and assessing outcomes.

The treatment or condition label here, explained by the study, means: some 20 received Ad26.COV2.S at low or high dose, single or two shots; several received placebo; per-sample allocation not given. Repertoires of vaccine and placebo recipients were sequenced from samples collected on day 63 after the first injection. Between 29 July and 7 August 2020, Cohort 1b enrolled about 27 adults aged 18-55 years at one site in Boston, USA. As a vaccine, Ad26.COV2.S was a replication-incompetent adenovirus type 26 vector that expressed a prefusion-stabilized SARS-CoV-2 spike protein derived from the original Wuhan strain. To note about this clone: Its cognate antigen has yet to be identified. No per-base quality is available; no much larger clone lies one base away.

The paper as a whole reports these results and caveats: Comparable non-spike TCR breadth was observed between vaccine and placebo recipients, consistent with only spike being contained in the vaccine. The authors noted that the TCR breadth and depth analyses may have underestimated total T cell responses. Ad26.COV2.S recipients had higher spike-specific TCR breadth than placebo recipients (P = 0.0014). After vaccination, spike-specific CD8+ and CD4+ T cell responses were reported to show substantial breadth. Comparing responses between vaccine doses or regimens was not something the study was powered to do.

Based on the germline V gene (reference sequence), the CDR1 and CDR2 sequences are MNHEY and SMNVEV. Counted from cysteine to phenylalanine, this CDR3 has 16 amino acids. CDR3 DNA is the only sequence kept; it has 48 bases, read in frame from the first base. V and J lose 6 bases and 4 bases, and a span of 19 bases separates them. The immunoSEQ Assay was used to sequence TCRbeta CDR3 regions. After extraction, genomic DNA underwent amplification by bias-controlled multiplex PCR, followed by high-throughput sequencing. Regarding the original processing steps: To quantify the absolute abundance of every unique TCRbeta CDR3 region, sequences were collapsed and filtered. T cell fraction was estimated by normalization of TCRbeta template counts to usable DNA, with usable DNA being measured through amplification of reference genes present in all nucleated cells. Repertoire TCRs were annotated as SARS-CoV-2-specific by exact matching of V gene, CDR3 amino acid sequence and J gene to a known reactive TCR set. The reference SARS-CoV-2 TCR set came from MIRA and was filtered for enrichment in COVID-19-positive ImmuneCODE repertoires, removing public or cross-reactive TCRs. Using the MIRA antigens, annotated TCRs were further analysed by specific ORF or by position within an ORF. Depth was the summed frequency of annotated unique rearrangements, while breadth was defined as annotated unique rearrangements over total unique productive rearrangements. Group comparisons of TCR breadth used two-sided Wilcoxon rank-sum tests. Drawn from immuneACCESS, this table holds only the in-frame rearrangements with V and J called that TCRdb kept. Clones are partly lost; checked studies trace under half to an unresolved V gene and leave the rest unexplained. Clone size and V and J calls were adopted from that table, with D and trimming inferred from the DNA. The sample includes about 430,000 clones, with around 90% observed a single time. The ten largest clones capture 9% to 15% of the sample.

The sequence was obtained from a person between 18 and 65 years old who received the Ad26.COV2.S COVID-19 vaccine or a placebo. The specimen comprised peripheral blood, sampled in a trial of Ad26.COV2.S vaccine versus placebo. The chain couples TRBV27 to TRBJ2-1; 6 matching bases give a weak D call of TRBD2. The DNA reads as follows: TGTGCCAGCAGGCAACTGGGCGGGATAATATACAATGAGCAGTTCTTC. Its translation is CASRQLGGIIYNEQFF.